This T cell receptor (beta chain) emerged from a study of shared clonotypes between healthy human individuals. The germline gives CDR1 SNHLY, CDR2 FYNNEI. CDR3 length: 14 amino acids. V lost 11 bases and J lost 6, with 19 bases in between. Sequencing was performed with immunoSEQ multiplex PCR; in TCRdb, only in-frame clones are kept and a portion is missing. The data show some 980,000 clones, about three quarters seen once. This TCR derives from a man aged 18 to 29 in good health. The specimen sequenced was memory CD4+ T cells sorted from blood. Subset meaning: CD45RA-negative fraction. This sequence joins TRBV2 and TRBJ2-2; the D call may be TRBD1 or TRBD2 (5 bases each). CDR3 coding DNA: TGTGCCGGGAGTTCCGGGACCAGACCCGGGGAGCTGTTTTTT. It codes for CAGSSGTRPGELFF.